These 20 T cell receptor beta chains share one sample of origin, sequenced in a study of blood T cell repertoires in COVID-19. The assay was immunoSEQ multiplex PCR, and TCRdb's table has in-frame clones only and misses some. The repertoire includes 250,000 to 300,000 clones, approximately 90% of them detected once, and about 4.6% sits in the top ten. The sequencing input was peripheral blood. The receptors were gathered from a man aged 40-49 years with acute or convalescent COVID-19.

This clone was recorded once. This chain connects TRBV6-5 to TRBJ1-5; a weak D match, TRBD1 (6 bases). The CDR3 contains 15 residues. Germline V lookup: CDR1 MNHEY, CDR2 SVGAGI. Trimming took 6 bases from V and 8 from J, leaving 20 bases between them. In DNA form, the CDR3 reads TGTGCCAGCAGCCAGGGGACGAGCGGTGGGAAGCCCCAGCATTTT. It encodes CASSQGTSGGKPQHF.

The chain uses TRBV9 and TRBJ2-7; D may be TRBD2 (6 bases). Per the germline V gene, CDR1 is SGDLS and CDR2 is YYNGEE. CDR3 size: 15 residues. V lost 0 bases and J 6 bases, leaving 16 bases between the germline ends. The CDR3 reads CASSVGGEATIEQYF. The CDR3 DNA reads TGTGCCAGCAGCGTAGGGGGGGAGGCTACGATCGAGCAGTACTTC.

The rearrangement joins TRBV2 to TRBJ2-1; 11 bases match TRBD2. V dropped 7 bases and J dropped 5; count of bases not matched to a gene: 10. The CDR3 is 16 amino acids. Looked up from germline, CDR1 is SNHLY and CDR2 is FYNNEI. CDR3 nucleotide sequence: TGTGCCAGCACCAGAGCCCGACTAGCGGGGAACAATGAGCAGTTCTTC. This encodes CASTRARLAGNNEQFF.

The chain is built from TRBV12-5 and TRBJ1-5, with 8 bases that match TRBD1. Trimming cost V 6 bases and J 5 bases; bases outside gene matches: 6. Germline V gene lookup returns CDR1 LGHNT and CDR2 FRNRAP. The CDR3 contains 14 residues. Here the CDR3 reads CASGTGQVYQPQHF. CDR3 nucleotide sequence: TGTGCTAGTGGAACGGGACAGGTTTATCAGCCCCAGCATTTT. The full variable domain, its missing parts supplied by reference TRBV12-5 and TRBJ1-5, is DARVTQTPRHKVTEMGQEVTMRCQPILGHNTVFWYRQTMMQGLELLAYFRNRAPLDDSGMPKDRFSAEMPDATLATLKIQPSEPRDSAVYFCASGTGQVYQPQHFGDGTRLSIL.

The V gene is TRBV5-8, the J gene TRBJ1-5, with D possibly being TRBD1 (5 bases). CDR3 length: 17 amino acids. V gave up 3 bases and J gave up 0 bases, with 16 bases separating them. The V gene's germline CDR1 is SGHTS and CDR2 YDEGEE. The chain's CDR3 is CASSYWASGYSNQPQHF. CDR3 in DNA: TGTGCCAGCAGCTATTGGGCCTCAGGGTATAGCAATCAGCCCCAGCATTTT.

The chain joins TRBV5-6 to TRBJ2-3, with TRBD1 identical over 7 bases. CDR3 length equals 13 residues. In germline, CDR1 is SGHDT, CDR2 YYEEEE. Trimming cost V 4 bases and J 6 bases; bases outside gene matches: 5. The CDR3 here is CASSRQGRDTQYF. CDR3 DNA sequence: TGTGCCAGCAGCCGACAGGGTCGGGATACGCAGTATTTT.

A remark on this clone: Because the CDR3's place on the DNA is in doubt, the DNA is left out and the CDR3 is given as listed by TCRdb. The CDR3 here is CARQWGEGSGNTIYF. The chain joins TRBV21-1 to TRBJ1-3. TRBV21-1 is assigned pseudogene status. The CDR3 adds up to 15 amino acids, both ends counted.

The gene calls are TRBV6-1 and TRBJ1-1; TRBD1 matches at 7 bases. Germline assignment: CDR1 MNHNS and CDR2 SASEGT. The J segment lost 10 bases and the V segment lost 2 bases, leaving 7 bases of the junction unmatched. This CDR3 has 13 residues. The CDR3 sequence is CASSEQVGQRAFF. The CDR3 nucleotides are TGTGCCAGCAGTGAACAGGTGGGACAGAGAGCTTTCTTT.

This clone was recorded a few times. V is TRBV21-1 and J is TRBJ1-1. TRBV21-1 corresponds to a pseudogene. This CDR3 contains 14 residues. As DNA, the CDR3 is TGTGCCAGCAGCATTACTAGGGGGGGTATTGAAGCTTTCTTT. It yields the protein CASSITRGGIEAFF.

On this clone: Other DNA sequences in the same sample also yield this CDR3. CDR3 nucleotide sequence: TGTGCCACCAGCAGCGGACAGGGGAACTATGGCTACACCTTC. This encodes CATSSGQGNYGYTF. J is TRBJ1-2 and V is TRBV15, with 9 bases identical to TRBD1. The ends lost 3 bases at V and 2 bases at J; junction bases unmatched: 1. CDR1 and CDR2 (germline): LNHNV, YYDKDF (reference sequence). The CDR3 sequence is 14 residues long. Filled out from reference TRBV15 and TRBJ1-2, the complete variable domain reads DAMVIQNPRYQVTQFGKPVTLSCSQTLNHNVMYWYQQKSSQAPKLLFHYYDKDFNNEADTPDNFQSRRPNTSFCFLDIRSPGLGDTAMYLCATSSGQGNYGYTFGSGTRLTVV.

The chain recombines TRBV20-1 with TRBJ2-7, with TRBD1 matching 11 bases. The CDR3 length is 15 residues. J was trimmed by 5 bases and V by 3 bases; bases with no gene match: 9. CDR1 and CDR2 from the germline V gene are DFQATT and SNEGSKA (reference sequence). This CDR3 is CSASRRDRGADEQYF. CDR3 coding DNA: TGCAGTGCTAGTCGCAGGGACAGGGGGGCGGACGAGCAGTACTTC.

The chain links TRBV11-1 to TRBJ2-7; D may be TRBD1 (5 bases). V shed 2 bases and J shed 5 bases, with 19 bases lying between them. CDR3 length: 16 residues. Germline V gene sequence: CDR1 SGHAT, CDR2 FQDESV (reference sequence). The CDR3 region is CASSLTAQAGKHEQYF. CDR3 nucleotide sequence: TGTGCCAGCAGCTTAACTGCCCAAGCAGGGAAGCACGAGCAGTACTTC. Together with reference TRBV11-1 and TRBJ2-7, the CDR3 gives the full variable domain: EAEVAQSPRYKITEKSQAVAFWCDPISGHATLYWYRQILGQGPELLVQFQDESVVDDSQLPKDRFSAERLKGVDSTLKIQPAELGDSAMYLCASSLTAQAGKHEQYFGPGTRLTVT.

The gene calls are TRBV5-4 and TRBJ2-6; no firm D call. This CDR3 has 15 amino acids. V lost 6 bases and J lost 0, with 10 bases in between. Germline V gene lookup returns CDR1 SGHNT and CDR2 YYREEE (reference sequence). The CDR3 coding sequence is TGTGCCAGCACTCTCTCGTCCTCTGGGGCCAACGTCCTGACTTTC. Translation gives CASTLSSSGANVLTF.

This clone was counted a single time. The chain recombines TRBV5-1 with TRBJ1-1; D uncertain. The CDR3 extends over 15 amino acids. V was trimmed by 0 bases and J by 7 bases, leaving 16 bases between them. CDR1 and CDR2 from the germline V gene are SGHRS and YFSETQ. In DNA form, the CDR3 reads TGCGCCAGCAGCTTGGATCCGGGTGGGTTGGGTGAAGCTTTCTTT. Its translation is CASSLDPGGLGEAFF.

The chain is built from TRBV7-2 and TRBJ1-6, with a weak D call TRBD1 (5 bases). Germline CDR1 SGHTA, CDR2 FQGNSA. The germline V and J ends were trimmed by 3 bases and 4 bases, with 10 bases remaining between them. This CDR3 spans 15 amino acids. The CDR3 spells CASSLGGAYNSPLHF. The CDR3 coding sequence is TGTGCCAGCAGCTTGGGAGGGGCATATAATTCACCCCTCCACTTT. Based on the CDR3 plus reference TRBV7-2 and TRBJ1-6, the full variable domain is GAGVSQSPSNKVTEKGKDVELRCDPISGHTALYWYRQSLGQGLEFLIYFQGNSAPDKSGLPSDRFSAERTGGSVSTLTIQRTQQEDSAVYLCASSLGGAYNSPLHFGNGTRLTVT.

The rearrangement joins TRBV6-1 to TRBJ1-2; D not certain. CDR1 is MNHNS and CDR2 is SASEGT in the germline V gene. The CDR3 spans 14 residues. The V gene lost 2 bases and the J gene lost 4 bases, with 11 bases spanning the gap. CDR3 sequence: CASSERGGSYGYTF. Here the CDR3 DNA reads TGTGCCAGCAGTGAAAGAGGAGGGAGCTATGGCTACACCTTC.

In its sample, this clone was seen once. This chain uses TRBV3-1 (or the pseudogene TRBV3-2) with TRBJ2-2; 9 bases map to TRBD1. The V gene's germline CDR1 is LGHDT and CDR2 YNNKEL (reference sequence). After removal of 8 bases from V and 2 bases from J, the junction contained 3 bases not matched to a gene. The CDR3 is made up of 14 amino acids. The CDR3 DNA reads as TGTGCCAGCCTGGACAGGGGAAACACCGGGGAGCTGTTTTTT. The encoded protein is CASLDRGNTGELFF.

J is TRBJ2-7 and V is TRBV5-4, with D possibly TRBD2 on 6 matching bases. Germline V gene lookup returns CDR1 SGHNT and CDR2 YYREEE (reference sequence). The CDR3 sequence is 13 residues long. V lost 3 bases and J 2 bases, leaving 9 bases between the germline ends. The CDR3 DNA sequence: TGTGCCAGCAGCTCGGGGACTCCCTACGAGCAGTACTTC. Residues: CASSSGTPYEQYF.

The chain links TRBV2 to TRBJ2-7, with 9 positions matching TRBD1. The germline V gene has CDR1 SNHLY and CDR2 FYNNEI. V trimming: 6 bases; J trimming: 3 bases; junction bases outside the gene matches: 6. This CDR3 has 14 residues. The CDR3: CASSPGTGFYEQYF. CDR3 DNA sequence: TGTGCCAGCAGCCCCGGGACAGGGTTCTACGAGCAGTACTTC.

The chain couples TRBV15 to TRBJ2-2; TRBD2 aligns across 7 bases. CDR3 size: 16 residues. Germline CDR1 LNHNV, CDR2 YYDKDF (reference sequence). The V segment lost 1 base and the J segment 7 bases; nucleotides outside the gene matches: 9. CDR3 sequence (DNA): TGTGCCACCAGCAGAGCCCTAGCGGCCGAGGGCGGGGAGCTGTTTTTT. This codes for CATSRALAAEGGELFF.